Listed here is a single T cell receptor (beta chain). Its antigen remains unknown. The data are from a study of response to subunit inactivated influenza vaccine. Study results and limitations: It was the authors' suggestion that each seasonal influenza vaccination recruits few new T cells.

One entry per CDR3 protein results from TCRdb running MiXCR on the RT-PCR reads. This table holds 700,000 to 900,000 distinct CDR3 sequences, approximately 21% found once. CDR1 is KGHDR and CDR2 is SFDVKD in the germline V gene. Trimming took off 4 bases at V and 4 bases at J, with 9 bases between the two ends. The CDR3 is 13 amino acids. This chain links TRBV24-1 with TRBJ2-5, with unresolved D. This TCR derives from a man between 50 and 59 years old who received an inactivated influenza vaccine. Sequencing was performed on PBMCs from blood, taken approximately 5 days after vaccination. The CDR3 region is CATSETARETQYF. CDR3 sequence (DNA): TGTGCCACCAGTGAAACAGCCAGAGAGACCCAGTACTTC.